Below are 5 T cell receptor beta chains sequenced from a single sample in a study of beta chain features in type 1 diabetes. Study-wide results and limits: In all four CD4+ subsets, TCRB CDR3 length was significantly, moderately reduced in type 1 diabetes.

Expressed TCRB transcripts were sequenced, since all the RNA that had been isolated was reverse transcribed. The repertoire was sequenced with immunoSEQ multiplex PCR; TCRdb's copy has only in-frame clones and lacks some. The data hold 680,000 or so clones, with about an eighth observed a single time. No cognate antigen is known for these TCRs. The sequencing input was naive CD4+ T cells from blood. The receptors were gathered from a man aged 18 to 30 with type 1 diabetes.

This clone is a singleton in its sample. V is TRBV2 and J is TRBJ2-1; TRBD2 matches 8 bases. V gave up 4 bases and J gave up 3 bases; unmatched junction bases: 5. Germline values: CDR1 SNHLY, CDR2 FYNNEI. The CDR3 consists of 15 residues. The CDR3 DNA reads as TGTGCCAGCAGTGGCGGGGGGACCGACTACAATGAGCAGTTCTTC. Protein product: CASSGGGTDYNEQFF.

This clone was detected only a few times. The gene calls are TRBV29-1 and TRBJ1-4, with D perhaps TRBD1 (6 bases). This CDR3 contains 12 residues. CDR1 is SQVTM, CDR2 ANQGSEA, per germline. The V end was cut by 8 bases, the J end by 6 bases, with 13 bases between. The DNA for the CDR3 is TGCAGCTCTCAGGGGATGGATGAAAAACTGTTTTTT. Encoded protein: CSSQGMDEKLFF.

This clone came up a few times. The chain combines TRBV7-2 with TRBJ2-5; no firm D call. Germline V CDR1 and CDR2: SGHTA, FQGNSA. CDR3 length: 11 residues. Trimming pared 5 bases from V and 6 bases from J, leaving 7 bases between. The CDR3, as DNA: TGTGCCAGCAGCCAACAGAAGACCCAGTACTTC. This encodes CASSQQKTQYF.

V is TRBV4-1 and J is TRBJ2-7, with D possibly TRBD2 on 6 matching bases. CDR3 size: 16 residues. The germline V gene has CDR1 MGHRA and CDR2 YSYEKL. Trimming took 3 bases from V and 2 from J, leaving 17 bases between them. The CDR3 DNA reads as TGCGCCAGCAGCCACCGCGAGGGACTTCCTACCTACGAGCAGTACTTC. Its protein product is CASSHREGLPTYEQYF.

This clone was seen a handful of times. This chain uses TRBV28 with TRBJ2-2; 10 positions agree with TRBD1. This CDR3 spans 16 amino acids. CDR1 and CDR2 from the germline V gene are MDHEN and SYDVKM. The V segment lost 6 bases and the J segment 1 base; nucleotides outside the gene matches: 5. In DNA, the CDR3 is TGTGCCAGCAGGGGGGACAGGGGCATGAACACCGGGGAGCTGTTTTTT. Protein product: CASRGDRGMNTGELFF.